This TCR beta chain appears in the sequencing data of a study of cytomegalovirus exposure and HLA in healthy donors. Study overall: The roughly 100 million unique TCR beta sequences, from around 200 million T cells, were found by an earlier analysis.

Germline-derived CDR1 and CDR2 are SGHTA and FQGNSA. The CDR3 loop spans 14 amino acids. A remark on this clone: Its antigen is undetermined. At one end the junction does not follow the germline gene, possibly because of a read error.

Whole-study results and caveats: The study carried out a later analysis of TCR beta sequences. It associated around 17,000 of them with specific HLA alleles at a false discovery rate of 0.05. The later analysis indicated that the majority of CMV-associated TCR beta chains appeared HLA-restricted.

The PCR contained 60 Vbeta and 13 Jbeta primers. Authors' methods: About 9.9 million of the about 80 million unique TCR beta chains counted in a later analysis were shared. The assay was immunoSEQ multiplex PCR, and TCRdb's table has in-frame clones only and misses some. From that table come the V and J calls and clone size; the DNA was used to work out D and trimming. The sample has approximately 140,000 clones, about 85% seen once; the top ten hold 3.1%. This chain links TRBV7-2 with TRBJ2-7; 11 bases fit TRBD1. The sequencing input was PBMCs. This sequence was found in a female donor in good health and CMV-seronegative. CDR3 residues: CASSHRTGGKTKHF. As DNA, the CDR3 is TGTGCCAGCAGCCACCGGACAGGGGGCAAAACTAAACACTTC.